This entry concerns a single TCR beta chain. The antigen remains unidentified. Trimming removed 5 bases at V and 8 bases at J, with 21 bases between. Germline CDR1 and CDR2: SEHNR and FQNEAQ (reference sequence). The CDR3 loop spans 15 amino acids. The entry originates in a study of T-cell reconstitution after alpha-beta-depleted transplantation in children. General study findings and limits: Surviving recipient T cells and thymic progenitors produced the high day-60 TCRbeta diversity seen in some patients. Once a year had passed after transplant, T-cell counts and diversity came mostly from newly produced T cells. Approximately two months post-transplant, alpha-beta T cells reportedly originated from several hundred expanded graft clones.

Preparing the TCRbeta library involved the use of unique molecular identifiers. MiXCR was run by TCRdb on the PCR reads, yielding one entry per CDR3 protein. This sample has a few hundred thousand distinct CDR3 sequences, with roughly a tenth found just once. Source: PBMCs, taken before TCRalphabeta/CD19-depleted stem cell transplant. The clonotype originates from a child less than two years old with acute myeloid leukemia, due to receive a stem cell transplant. This chain uses TRBV7-9 with TRBJ1-1; weak D call: TRBD1 (5 bases). For the CDR3, the DNA is TGTGCCAGCAGCCGCGGGGCGCAGGACGCCAGCGAAGCTTTCTTT. Its translation: CASSRGAQDASEAFF.